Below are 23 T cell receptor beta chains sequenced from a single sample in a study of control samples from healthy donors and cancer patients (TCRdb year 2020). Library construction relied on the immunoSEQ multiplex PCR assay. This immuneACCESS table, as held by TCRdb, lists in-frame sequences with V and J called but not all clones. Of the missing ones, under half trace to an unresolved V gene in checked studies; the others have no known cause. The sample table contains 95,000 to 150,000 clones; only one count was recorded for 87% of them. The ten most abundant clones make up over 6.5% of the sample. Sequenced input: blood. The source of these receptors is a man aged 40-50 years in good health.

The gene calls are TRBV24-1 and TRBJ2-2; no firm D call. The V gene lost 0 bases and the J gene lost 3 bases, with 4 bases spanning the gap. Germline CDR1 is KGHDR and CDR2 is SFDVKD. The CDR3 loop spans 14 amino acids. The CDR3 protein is CATSDLHDTGELFF. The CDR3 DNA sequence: TGTGCCACCAGTGATTTGCATGACACCGGGGAGCTGTTTTTT.

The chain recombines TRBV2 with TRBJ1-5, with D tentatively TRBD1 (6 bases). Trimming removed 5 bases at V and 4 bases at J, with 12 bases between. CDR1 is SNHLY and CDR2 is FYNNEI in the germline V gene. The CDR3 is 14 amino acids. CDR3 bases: TGTGCCAGCAGTCGACAGGTTGAAAATCAGCCCCAGCATTTT. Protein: CASSRQVENQPQHF.

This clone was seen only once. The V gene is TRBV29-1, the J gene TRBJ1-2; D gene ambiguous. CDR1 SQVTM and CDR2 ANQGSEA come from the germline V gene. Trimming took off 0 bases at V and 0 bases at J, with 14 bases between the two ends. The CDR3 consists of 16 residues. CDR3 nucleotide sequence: TGCAGCGTTGAAGATCTCGGCAGGCCACCTAACTATGGCTACACCTTC. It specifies CSVEDLGRPPNYGYTF.

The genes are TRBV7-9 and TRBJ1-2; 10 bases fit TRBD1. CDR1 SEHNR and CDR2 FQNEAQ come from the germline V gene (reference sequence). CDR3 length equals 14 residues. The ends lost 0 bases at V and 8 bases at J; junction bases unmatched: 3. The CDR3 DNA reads TGTGCCAGCAGCTTAGCGACAGGGGGCTCCGGCTACACCTTC. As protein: CASSLATGGSGYTF.

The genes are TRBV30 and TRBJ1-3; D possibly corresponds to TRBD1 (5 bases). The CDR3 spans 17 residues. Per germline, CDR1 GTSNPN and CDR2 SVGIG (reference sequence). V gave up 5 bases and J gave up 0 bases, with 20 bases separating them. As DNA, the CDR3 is TGTGCCTGGGGGATACCGGGACGGAGATTCTCTGGAAACACCATATATTTT. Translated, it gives CAWGIPGRRFSGNTIYF.

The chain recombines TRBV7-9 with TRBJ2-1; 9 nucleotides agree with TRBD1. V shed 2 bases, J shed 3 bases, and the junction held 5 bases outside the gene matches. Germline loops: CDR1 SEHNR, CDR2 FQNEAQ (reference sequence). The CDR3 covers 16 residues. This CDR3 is CASSLPGTGSYNEQFF. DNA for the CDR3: TGTGCCAGCAGCTTACCCGGGACAGGGAGCTACAATGAGCAGTTCTTC.

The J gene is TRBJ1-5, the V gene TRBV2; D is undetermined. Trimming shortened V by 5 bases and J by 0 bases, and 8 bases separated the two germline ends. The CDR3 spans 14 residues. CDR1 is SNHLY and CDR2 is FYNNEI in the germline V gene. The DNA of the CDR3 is TGTGCCAGCAGTCAGTGGGGTAGCAATCAGCCCCAGCATTTT. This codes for CASSQWGSNQPQHF.

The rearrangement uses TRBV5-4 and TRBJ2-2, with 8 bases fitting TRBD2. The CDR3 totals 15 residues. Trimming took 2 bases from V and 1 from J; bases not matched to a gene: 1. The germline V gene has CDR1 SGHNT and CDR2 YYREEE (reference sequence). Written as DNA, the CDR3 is TGTGCCAGCAGCTTACTAGCGGTGAACACCGGGGAGCTGTTTTTT. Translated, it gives CASSLLAVNTGELFF.

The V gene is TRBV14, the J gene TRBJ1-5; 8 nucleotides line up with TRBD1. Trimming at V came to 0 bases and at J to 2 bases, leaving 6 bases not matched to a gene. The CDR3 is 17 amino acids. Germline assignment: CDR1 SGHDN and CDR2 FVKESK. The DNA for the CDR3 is TGTGCCAGCAGCCAAGATAACAGGGGGTTCGGCAATCAGCCCCAGCATTTT. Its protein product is CASSQDNRGFGNQPQHF.

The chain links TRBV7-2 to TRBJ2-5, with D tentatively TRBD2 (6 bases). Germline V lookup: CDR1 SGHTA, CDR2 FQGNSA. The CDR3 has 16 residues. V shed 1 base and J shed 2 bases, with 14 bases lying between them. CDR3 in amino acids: CASSLGGVAVQETQYF. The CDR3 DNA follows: TGTGCCAGCAGCTTAGGAGGGGTAGCGGTACAAGAGACCCAGTACTTC.

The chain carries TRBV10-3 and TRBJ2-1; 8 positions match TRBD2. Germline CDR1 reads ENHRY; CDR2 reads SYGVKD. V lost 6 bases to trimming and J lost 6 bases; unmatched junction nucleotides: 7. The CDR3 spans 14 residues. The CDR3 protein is CAIRGGLVANEQFF. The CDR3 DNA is TGTGCCATCAGGGGGGGACTAGTGGCCAATGAGCAGTTCTTC.

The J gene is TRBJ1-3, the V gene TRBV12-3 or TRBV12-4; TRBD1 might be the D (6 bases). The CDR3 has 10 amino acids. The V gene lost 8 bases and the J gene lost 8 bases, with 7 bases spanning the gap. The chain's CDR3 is CASQGYTIYF. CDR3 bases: TGTGCCAGCCAGGGGTACACCATATATTTT.

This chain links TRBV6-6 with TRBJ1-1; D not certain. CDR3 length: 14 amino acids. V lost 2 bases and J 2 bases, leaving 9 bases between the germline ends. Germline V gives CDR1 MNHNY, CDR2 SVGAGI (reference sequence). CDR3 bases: TGTGCCAGCAGTTACACCAAATACAACACTGAAGCTTTCTTT. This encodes CASSYTKYNTEAFF.

The CDR3, as DNA: TGCGCCAGCAGCTTGGAAGGGCACAATGAGCAGTTCTTC. Translation gives CASSLEGHNEQFF. The chain has TRBV5-1 and TRBJ2-1; D unresolved. The CDR3 runs to 13 residues. V was clipped by 0 bases and J by 5 bases, with 6 bases between them. Germline CDR1 SGHRS, CDR2 YFSETQ. Combining the CDR3 with reference TRBV5-1 and TRBJ2-1 gives the whole variable domain KAGVTQTPRYLIKTRGQQVTLSCSPISGHRSVSWYQQTPGQGLQFLFEYFSETQRNKGNFPGRFSGRQFSNSRSEMNVSTLELGDSALYLCASSLEGHNEQFFGPGTRLTVL.

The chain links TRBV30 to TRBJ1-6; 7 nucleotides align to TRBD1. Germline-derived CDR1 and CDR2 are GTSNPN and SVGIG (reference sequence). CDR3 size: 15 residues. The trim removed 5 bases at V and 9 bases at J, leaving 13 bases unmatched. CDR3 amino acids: CAWLKGAGGGSPLHF. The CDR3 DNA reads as TGTGCCTGGTTAAAGGGAGCAGGGGGAGGTTCACCCCTCCACTTT.

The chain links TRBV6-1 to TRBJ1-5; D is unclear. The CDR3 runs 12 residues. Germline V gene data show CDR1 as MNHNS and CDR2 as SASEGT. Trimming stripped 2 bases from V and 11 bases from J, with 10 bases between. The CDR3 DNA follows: TGTGCCAGCAGTGAATCCGCTACGACCCAGCATTTT. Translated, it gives CASSESATTQHF.

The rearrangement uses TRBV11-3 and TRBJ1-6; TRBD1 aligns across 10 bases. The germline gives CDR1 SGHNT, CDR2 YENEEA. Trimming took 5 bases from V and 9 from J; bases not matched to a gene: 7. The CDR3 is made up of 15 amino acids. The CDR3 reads CASSPEGDRGSPLHF. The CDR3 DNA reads TGTGCCAGCAGCCCTGAAGGGGACAGGGGTTCACCCCTCCACTTT.

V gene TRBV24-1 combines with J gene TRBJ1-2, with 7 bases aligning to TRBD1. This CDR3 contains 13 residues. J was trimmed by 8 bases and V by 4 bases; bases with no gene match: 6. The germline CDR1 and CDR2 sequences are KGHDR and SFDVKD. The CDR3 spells CATSEYGTVGYTF. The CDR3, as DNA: TGTGCCACCAGTGAATATGGGACAGTCGGCTACACCTTC.

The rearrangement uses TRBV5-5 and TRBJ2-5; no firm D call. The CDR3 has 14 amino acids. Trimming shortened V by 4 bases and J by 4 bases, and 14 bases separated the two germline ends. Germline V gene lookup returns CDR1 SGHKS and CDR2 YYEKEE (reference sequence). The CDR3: CASSPGPLSETQYF. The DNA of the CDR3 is TGTGCCAGCAGCCCCGGACCCCTGTCAGAGACCCAGTACTTC.

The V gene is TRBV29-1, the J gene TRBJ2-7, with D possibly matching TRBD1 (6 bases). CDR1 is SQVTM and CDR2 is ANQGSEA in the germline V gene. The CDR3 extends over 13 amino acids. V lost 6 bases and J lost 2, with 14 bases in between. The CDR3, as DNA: TGCAGCGTGACTAAGGGGGTCCCCTACGAGCAGTACTTC. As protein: CSVTKGVPYEQYF.

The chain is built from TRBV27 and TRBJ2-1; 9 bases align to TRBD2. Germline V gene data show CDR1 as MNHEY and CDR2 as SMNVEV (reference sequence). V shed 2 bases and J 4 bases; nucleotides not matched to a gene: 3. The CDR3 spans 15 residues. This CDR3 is CASSLAGGRYNEQFF. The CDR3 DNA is TGTGCCAGCAGTTTAGCGGGGGGGCGATACAATGAGCAGTTCTTC.

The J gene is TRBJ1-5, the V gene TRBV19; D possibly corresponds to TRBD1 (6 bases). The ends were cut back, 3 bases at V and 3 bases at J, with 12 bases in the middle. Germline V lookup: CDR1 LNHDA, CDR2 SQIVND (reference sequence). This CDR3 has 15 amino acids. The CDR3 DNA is TGTGCCAGTAGTATGTCCCACAGGGCCAATCAGCCCCAGCATTTT. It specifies CASSMSHRANQPQHF.

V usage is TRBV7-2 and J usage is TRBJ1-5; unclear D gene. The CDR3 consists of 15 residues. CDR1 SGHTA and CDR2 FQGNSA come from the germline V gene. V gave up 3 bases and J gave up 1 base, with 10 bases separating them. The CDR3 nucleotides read TGTGCCAGCAGCTTCCAATCGGGAAGCAATCAGCCCCAGCATTTT. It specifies CASSFQSGSNQPQHF.